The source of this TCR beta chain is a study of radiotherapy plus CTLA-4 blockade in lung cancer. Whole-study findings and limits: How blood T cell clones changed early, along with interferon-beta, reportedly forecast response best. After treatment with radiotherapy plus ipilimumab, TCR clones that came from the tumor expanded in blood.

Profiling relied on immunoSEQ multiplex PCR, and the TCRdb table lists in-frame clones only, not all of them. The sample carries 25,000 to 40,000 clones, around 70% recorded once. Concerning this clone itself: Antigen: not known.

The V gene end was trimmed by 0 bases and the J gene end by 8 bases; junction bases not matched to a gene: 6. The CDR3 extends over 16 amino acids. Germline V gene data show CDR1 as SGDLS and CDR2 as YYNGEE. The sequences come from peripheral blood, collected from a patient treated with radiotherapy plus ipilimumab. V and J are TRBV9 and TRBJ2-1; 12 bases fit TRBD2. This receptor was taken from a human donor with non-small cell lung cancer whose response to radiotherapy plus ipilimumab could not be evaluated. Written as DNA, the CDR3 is TGTGCCAGCAGCGTAGACCCTAGCGGGAGGGCCTATGAGCAGTTCTTC. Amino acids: CASSVDPSGRAYEQFF.